The 18 T cell receptor beta chains reported below all come from one sample, sequenced in a study of CD8 T cells in ankylosing spondylitis. From the 5' RACE reads, TCRdb called clonotypes with MiXCR, one entry per CDR3 protein. Altogether 80,000 to 90,000 distinct CDR3 sequences are present, roughly 30% being singletons, with the ten largest covering 50% to 60%. The sample was blood, either unsorted or a sorted T cell fraction (not recorded which). The receptors derive from a male donor with ankylosing spondylitis or in good health (not recorded which).

In its sample, this clonotype was seen many times. As DNA, the CDR3 is TGTGCCACCAGTGATTTGACTAGCGGGGGGCAAGAGACCCAGTACTTC. The encoded protein is CATSDLTSGGQETQYF. The chain uses TRBV24-1 and TRBJ2-5; TRBD2 matches at 12 bases. The germline V gene has CDR1 KGHDR and CDR2 SFDVKD. The junction had 0 bases not matched to a gene; V was cut back by 0 bases and J by 2 bases. The CDR3 has 16 residues.

A note on this clonotype: An end of the junction does not agree with germline; a read error may underlie this. The rearrangement joins TRBV7-7 to TRBJ2-1; 9 nucleotides match TRBD2. The CDR3 is 15 amino acids. Germline CDR1 and CDR2: SSHAT and FNYEAQ (reference sequence). The CDR3 loop reads CASSLGASGNNEQFF. The DNA for the CDR3 is TGTGCTAGCAGCTTAGGAGCTAGCGGGAACAATGAGCAGTTCTTC.

This clonotype appeared a few times. The rearrangement joins TRBV10-1 to TRBJ2-7, with D possibly being TRBD1 (6 bases). The V gene's germline CDR1 is WNHNN and CDR2 SYGVQD (reference sequence). The germline V and J ends were trimmed by 6 bases and 2 bases, with 14 bases remaining between them. The CDR3 runs to 14 residues. The CDR3 coding sequence is TGCGCCAGCAGCAAGGACAGAAGTCCCTACGAGCAGTACTTC. Translated: CASSKDRSPYEQYF.

This clonotype was observed a handful of times. V and J are TRBV7-6 and TRBJ1-1, with TRBD1 as a possible D gene (5 bases). The ends were cut back, 1 base at V and 6 bases at J, with 9 bases in the middle. Germline V gene sequence: CDR1 SGHVS, CDR2 FNYEAQ. The CDR3 loop spans 13 amino acids. The CDR3 DNA reads TGTGCCAGCAGCTTAGGGGGCAGGTCTGAAGCTTTCTTT. This gives the protein CASSLGGRSEAFF. Looking up the rest from reference TRBV7-6 and TRBJ1-1 gives the full variable domain: GAGVSQSPRYKVTKRGQDVALRCDPISGHVSLYWYRQALGQGPEFLTYFNYEAQQDKSGLPNDRFSAERPEGSISTLTIQRTEQRDSAMYRCASSLGGRSEAFFGQGTRLTVV.

This rearrangement joins TRBV12-3 or TRBV12-4 to TRBJ1-2; a weak D match, TRBD1 (5 bases). The CDR3 length is 14 residues. The V and J ends lost 2 bases and 4 bases respectively, with 11 bases between them. The CDR3 protein is CASSLRAGRYGYTF. The CDR3 DNA sequence: TGTGCCAGCAGTTTACGGGCAGGGCGCTATGGCTACACCTTC.

In its sample, this clonotype was seen a few times. The chain has TRBV18 and TRBJ1-2; D is uncertain. Germline lookup yields CDR1 KGHSH and CDR2 LQKENI. The CDR3 contains 12 residues. Between the trimmed V and J ends, which lost 0 bases and 4 bases, there was a span of 3 bases. The CDR3 DNA reads as TGTGCCAGCTCACCACCTGGCTATGGCTACACCTTC. Translation: CASSPPGYGYTF. Full variable domain (remainder filled in from reference TRBV18 and TRBJ1-2): NAGVMQNPRHLVRRRGQEARLRCSPMKGHSHVYWYRQLPEEGLKFMVYLQKENIIDESGMPKERFSAEFPKEGPSILRIQQVVRGDSAAYFCASSPPGYGYTFGSGTRLTVV.

This clonotype was seen a handful of times. CDR3 coding DNA: TGCAGCGTTTCGACTAGCGGGAGGATCTACGAGCAGTACTTC. Amino acids: CSVSTSGRIYEQYF. The rearrangement joins TRBV29-1 to TRBJ2-7; 13 nucleotides match TRBD2. The CDR3 runs 14 residues. The germline CDR1 and CDR2 sequences are SQVTM and ANQGSEA. The J segment lost 3 bases and the V segment lost 5 bases, leaving 4 bases of the junction unmatched.

This clonotype has only a few counts. CDR3 sequence (DNA): TGTGCCAGCAGCTTAGGGGGACTAGCTGACAATGAGCAGTTCTTC. Amino acids: CASSLGGLADNEQFF. This chain connects TRBV11-2 to TRBJ2-1; 9 bases agree with TRBD2. CDR1 SGHAT and CDR2 FQNNGV come from the germline V gene. Trimming took 1 base from V and 5 from J; bases not matched to a gene: 3. This CDR3 has 15 residues.

This sequence joins TRBV29-1 and TRBJ2-3, with 11 positions matching TRBD1. The ends lost 3 bases at V and 2 bases at J; junction bases unmatched: 4. This CDR3 spans 15 amino acids. CDR1 is SQVTM and CDR2 is ANQGSEA in the germline V gene. The CDR3 DNA reads as TGCAGCGTTGAGGGGACAGGGGGAGCCACAGATACGCAGTATTTT. It codes for CSVEGTGGATDTQYF.

V and J are TRBV4-1 and TRBJ2-7; 14 positions agree with TRBD2. Germline V gene sequence: CDR1 MGHRA, CDR2 YSYEKL. V lost 6 bases and J lost 4; bases outside the gene matches: 11. The length of the CDR3 is 17 residues. The CDR3 is CASSSLTSGRAKYEQYF. For the CDR3, the DNA is TGCGCCAGCAGTTCTTTGACTAGCGGGAGGGCCAAGTACGAGCAGTACTTC.

This clonotype was observed many times. The V and J genes are TRBV20-1 and TRBJ2-1; possible D gene TRBD2, 6 bases. The length of the CDR3 is 15 residues. The V end was cut by 0 bases, the J end by 7 bases, with 16 bases between. Germline lookup yields CDR1 DFQATT and CDR2 SNEGSKA (reference sequence). The CDR3 is CSARDGGVGLNEQFF. Here the CDR3 DNA reads TGCAGTGCTAGAGATGGAGGGGTTGGGCTGAATGAGCAGTTCTTC.

This clonotype has more than one count but fewer than ten. The chain combines TRBV28 with TRBJ2-3; possibly TRBD2 for D (5 bases). Germline-derived CDR1 and CDR2 are MDHEN and SYDVKM. This CDR3 comprises 17 residues. The ends were cut back, 4 bases at V and 6 bases at J, with 23 bases in the middle. The CDR3 bases are TGTGCCAGCAGTTCCACTCTTGGCGGACTCGGGCCCGATACGCAGTATTTT. Its protein is CASSSTLGGLGPDTQYF.

The rearrangement joins TRBV12-3 or TRBV12-4 to TRBJ1-5, with TRBD1 identical over 7 bases. The CDR3 length is 18 residues. With V trimmed by 5 bases and J by 2 bases, 15 bases remained unmatched. CDR3 nucleotides: TGTGCCAGCAGTCTCGGACAGGACTGGGTAAGGGGCAATCAGCCCCAGCATTTT. Protein: CASSLGQDWVRGNQPQHF.

This clonotype is a singleton in its sample. The V call is TRBV6-1, the J call TRBJ2-3; 14 bases fit TRBD2. V lost 5 bases and J lost 6; bases outside the gene matches: 16. The CDR3 covers 19 residues. CDR1 and CDR2 from the germline V gene are MNHNS and SASEGT. CDR3 sequence (DNA): TGTGCCAGCAGTAGAAACCCGACTAGCGGGAGGGCCTTAGGGGATACGCAGTATTTT. Its protein product is CASSRNPTSGRALGDTQYF.

This clonotype was picked up a small number of times. The chain links TRBV3-1 to TRBJ2-5; D gene uncertain. The V end lost 7 bases, the J end lost 5 bases, and 20 bases lay between the germline ends. This CDR3 has 15 amino acids. CDR1 is LGHDT, CDR2 YNNKEL, per germline (reference sequence). CDR3 sequence reads: CASIPTAGRLETQYF. CDR3 bases: TGTGCCAGCATCCCAACGGCCGGAAGGCTTGAGACCCAGTACTTC.

J is TRBJ1-5 and V is TRBV12-3 or TRBV12-4; TRBD1 aligns across 8 bases. The CDR3 spans 16 residues. Losses at the gene ends were 5 bases for V and 6 bases for J; bases not matched to a gene: 12. The CDR3 protein is CASSVGLRGLSQPQHF. The CDR3 DNA reads TGTGCCAGCAGTGTAGGACTCAGGGGGCTCAGTCAGCCCCAGCATTTT.

The V and J genes are TRBV11-2 and TRBJ2-3, with D possibly being TRBD1 (6 bases). Looked up from germline, CDR1 is SGHAT and CDR2 is FQNNGV. The CDR3 extends over 16 amino acids. The ends were cut back, 1 base at V and 6 bases at J, with 17 bases in the middle. The CDR3: CASSLVIVGAGDTQYF. CDR3 coding DNA: TGTGCCAGCAGCTTAGTCATTGTGGGGGCAGGGGATACGCAGTATTTT.

This chain joins TRBV6-1 and TRBJ1-2, with D tentatively TRBD1 (5 bases). V was cut by 6 bases and J by 5 bases, with 10 bases left in between. Germline V gene lookup returns CDR1 MNHNS and CDR2 SASEGT. There are 12 residues in the CDR3. The CDR3 DNA follows: TGTGCCAGCAGCGGCAGGGCTTATGGCTACACCTTC. It specifies CASSGRAYGYTF.